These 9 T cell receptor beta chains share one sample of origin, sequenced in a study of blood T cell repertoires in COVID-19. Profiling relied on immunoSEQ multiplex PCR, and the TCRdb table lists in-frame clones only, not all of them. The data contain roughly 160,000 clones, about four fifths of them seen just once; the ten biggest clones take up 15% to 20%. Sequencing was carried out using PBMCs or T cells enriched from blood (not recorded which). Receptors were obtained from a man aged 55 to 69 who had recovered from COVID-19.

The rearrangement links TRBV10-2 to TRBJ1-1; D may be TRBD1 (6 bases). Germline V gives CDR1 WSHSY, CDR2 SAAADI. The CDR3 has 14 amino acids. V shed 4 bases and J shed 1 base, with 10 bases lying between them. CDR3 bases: TGCGCCAGCAGTGCGACAGGACCGAACACTGAAGCTTTCTTT. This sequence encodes CASSATGPNTEAFF.

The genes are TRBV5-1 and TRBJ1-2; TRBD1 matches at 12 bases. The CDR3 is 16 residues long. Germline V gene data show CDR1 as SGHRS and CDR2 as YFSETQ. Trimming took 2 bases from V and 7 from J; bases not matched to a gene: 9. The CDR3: CASSLSPGTGGFGYTF. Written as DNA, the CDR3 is TGCGCCAGCAGCTTATCCCCCGGGACAGGGGGCTTTGGCTACACCTTC.

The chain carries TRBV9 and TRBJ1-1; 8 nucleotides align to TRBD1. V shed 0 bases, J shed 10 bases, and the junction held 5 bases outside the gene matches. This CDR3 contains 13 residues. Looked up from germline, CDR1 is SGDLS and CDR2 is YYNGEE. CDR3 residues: CASSVGQGAIAFF. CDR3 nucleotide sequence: TGTGCCAGCAGCGTAGGCCAGGGGGCGATAGCTTTCTTT.

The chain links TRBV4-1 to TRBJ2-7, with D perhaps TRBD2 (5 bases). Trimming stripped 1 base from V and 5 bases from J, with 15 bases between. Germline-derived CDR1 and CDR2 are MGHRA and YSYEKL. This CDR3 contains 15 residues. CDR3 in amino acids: CASSQVEASPDEQYF. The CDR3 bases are TGCGCCAGCAGCCAAGTGGAGGCTAGTCCCGACGAGCAGTACTTC.

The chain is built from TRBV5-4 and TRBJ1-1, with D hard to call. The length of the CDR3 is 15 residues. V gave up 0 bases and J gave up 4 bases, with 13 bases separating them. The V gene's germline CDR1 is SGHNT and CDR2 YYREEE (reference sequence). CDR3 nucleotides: TGTGCCAGCAGCTTGGATCAAGGGAGGGCCACTGAAGCTTTCTTT. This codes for CASSLDQGRATEAFF.

CDR3 loop: CATRDSGREKLFF. CDR3 coding DNA: TGTGCCACAAGAGACAGTGGGCGAGAAAAACTGTTTTTT. The V gene is TRBV28, the J gene TRBJ1-4; the D gene is possibly TRBD1 (5 bases). This CDR3 is built from 13 residues. CDR1 MDHEN and CDR2 SYDVKM come from the germline V gene. Trimming left V 10 bases short and J 8 bases short, with 17 bases between.

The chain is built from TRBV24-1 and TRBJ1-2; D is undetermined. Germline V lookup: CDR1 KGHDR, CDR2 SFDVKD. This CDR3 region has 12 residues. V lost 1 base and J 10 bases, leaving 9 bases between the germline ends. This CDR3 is CATSDFPTLYTF. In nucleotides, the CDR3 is TGTGCCACCAGTGATTTCCCCACTCTCTACACCTTC.

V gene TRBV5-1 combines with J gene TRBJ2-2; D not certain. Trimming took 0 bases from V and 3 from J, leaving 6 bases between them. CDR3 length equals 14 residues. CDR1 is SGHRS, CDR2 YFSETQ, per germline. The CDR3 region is CASSLDLHTGELFF. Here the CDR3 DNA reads TGCGCCAGCAGCTTGGACTTGCACACCGGGGAGCTGTTTTTT.

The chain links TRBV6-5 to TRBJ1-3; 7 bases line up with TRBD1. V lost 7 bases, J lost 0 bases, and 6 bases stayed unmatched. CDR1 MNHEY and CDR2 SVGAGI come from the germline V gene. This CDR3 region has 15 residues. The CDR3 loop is CASTPTGTSGNTIYF. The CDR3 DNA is TGTGCCAGCACACCGACAGGGACCTCTGGAAACACCATATATTTT.